Shown below are 13 T cell receptor beta chains from a single sample sequenced in a study of T cell responses to AZD1222 COVID-19 vaccine. The protocol was immunoSEQ multiplex PCR, while the TCRdb copy is restricted to in-frame clones and leaves out a portion. This table has around 110,000 clones, approximately 90% appearing once. The sequencing used peripheral blood, collected on day 0 of AZD1222 vaccination. The receptor set was obtained from an adult in good health.

The CDR3 here is CASSKSGLAGVPDTQYF. The CDR3 region has the DNA TGTGCCAGTAGTAAGTCCGGACTAGCGGGAGTCCCAGATACGCAGTATTTT. The V and J genes are TRBV19 and TRBJ2-3, with 13 bases lining up with TRBD2. CDR1 LNHDA and CDR2 SQIVND come from the germline V gene (reference sequence). The CDR3 spans 17 residues. With 4 bases clipped from V and 4 bases from J, the junction kept 8 bases outside the gene matches.

V usage is TRBV19 and J usage is TRBJ2-7; a possible D gene is TRBD1 (5 bases). Germline assignment: CDR1 LNHDA and CDR2 SQIVND (reference sequence). Deletions cut 4 bases from V and 1 base from J, with 8 bases between. The CDR3 totals 13 residues. CDR3 in amino acids: CASSTTVSYEQYF. In DNA, the CDR3 is TGTGCCAGTAGTACGACAGTGTCCTACGAGCAGTACTTC.

The V gene is TRBV10-3, the J gene TRBJ1-1; 12 bases are a match to TRBD1. The ends lost 2 bases at V and 2 bases at J; junction bases unmatched: 3. The CDR3 has 16 amino acids. From germline, CDR1 is ENHRY and CDR2 SYGVKD. For the CDR3, the DNA is TGTGCCATCAGTGAGGCCGGGACAGGGGGCAACACTGAAGCTTTCTTT. Amino acids: CAISEAGTGGNTEAFF.

V and J are TRBV27 and TRBJ1-6; 7 nucleotides align to TRBD1. The V gene end was trimmed by 10 bases and the J gene end by 4 bases; junction bases not matched to a gene: 4. The CDR3 runs to 13 residues. The germline V gene has CDR1 MNHEY and CDR2 SMNVEV (reference sequence). CDR3 residues: CATATGYNSPLHF. Written as DNA, the CDR3 is TGTGCCACCGCGACAGGGTATAATTCACCCCTCCACTTT.

The rearrangement uses TRBV5-1 and TRBJ1-4, with D perhaps matching TRBD1 (6 bases). The CDR3 runs to 16 residues. CDR1 SGHRS and CDR2 YFSETQ come from the germline V gene. V lost 0 bases to trimming and J lost 3 bases, with 12 bases between them. The CDR3 reads CASSLDPGAANEKLFF. The CDR3 DNA is TGCGCCAGCAGCTTGGATCCGGGGGCGGCTAATGAAAAACTGTTTTTT. Full variable domain (rest looked up from reference TRBV5-1 and TRBJ1-4): KAGVTQTPRYLIKTRGQQVTLSCSPISGHRSVSWYQQTPGQGLQFLFEYFSETQRNKGNFPGRFSGRQFSNSRSEMNVSTLELGDSALYLCASSLDPGAANEKLFFGSGTQLSVL.

The gene calls are TRBV5-5 and TRBJ1-5; D remains ambiguous. The CDR3 runs to 15 residues. The ends were cut back, 0 bases at V and 0 bases at J, with 7 bases in the middle. CDR1 SGHKS and CDR2 YYEKEE come from the germline V gene (reference sequence). CDR3 nucleotide sequence: TGTGCCAGCAGCTTGGCCGACGGTAGCAATCAGCCCCAGCATTTT. Its protein product is CASSLADGSNQPQHF.

The V gene is TRBV24-1, the J gene TRBJ1-5, with D hard to call. Germline V lookup: CDR1 KGHDR, CDR2 SFDVKD. The V and J ends lost 0 bases and 0 bases respectively, with 2 bases between them. This CDR3 region has 14 residues. CDR3 amino acids: CATSDLDSNQPQHF. The CDR3 DNA sequence: TGTGCCACCAGTGATTTGGATAGCAATCAGCCCCAGCATTTT.

V gene TRBV5-6 combines with J gene TRBJ1-6; tentative D call: TRBD1 (5 bases). The ends were cut back, 4 bases at V and 10 bases at J, with 15 bases in the middle. This CDR3 contains 14 residues. Germline V gene sequence: CDR1 SGHDT, CDR2 YYEEEE. The CDR3 DNA is TGTGCCAGCAGCCTGGTGGCAGGGAGGTCACCCCTCCACTTT. As protein: CASSLVAGRSPLHF.

The V gene is TRBV27, the J gene TRBJ1-1; D gene unclear. Per the germline V gene, CDR1 is MNHEY and CDR2 is SMNVEV (reference sequence). The CDR3 is 14 amino acids. Between the trimmed V and J ends, which lost 8 bases and 0 bases, there was a span of 13 bases. The CDR3 coding sequence is TGTGCCAGCGAATTAAGGACGGTGAACACTGAAGCTTTCTTT. This encodes CASELRTVNTEAFF.

The chain is built from TRBV27 and TRBJ1-5, with 7 bases matching TRBD1. This CDR3 spans 15 amino acids. CDR1 and CDR2 from the germline V gene are MNHEY and SMNVEV (reference sequence). J gave up 6 bases and V 0 bases, and 5 bases lay outside the gene matches. The CDR3 loop reads CASSLSGQWGQPQHF. CDR3 coding DNA: TGTGCCAGCAGTTTATCGGGACAGTGGGGTCAGCCCCAGCATTTT.

The J gene is TRBJ2-2, the V gene TRBV24-1; 7 positions agree with TRBD1. Germline CDR1 reads KGHDR; CDR2 reads SFDVKD. Trimming took 1 base from V and 0 from J; bases not matched to a gene: 4. The CDR3 loop spans 17 amino acids. The chain's CDR3 is CATSDLGTASNTGELFF. The CDR3 nucleotides are TGTGCCACCAGTGATTTAGGGACAGCTTCGAACACCGGGGAGCTGTTTTTT.

CDR3 DNA: TGTGCCAGCAGTGAGACAGGGAACTATGGCTACACCTTC. Protein product: CASSETGNYGYTF. The chain has TRBV2 and TRBJ1-2; the match to TRBD1 covers 7 bases. The CDR3 has 13 residues. Trimming took 3 bases from V and 2 from J; bases not matched to a gene: 0. Per the germline V gene, CDR1 is SNHLY and CDR2 is FYNNEI.

This rearrangement joins TRBV24-1 to TRBJ2-3; D may match TRBD1 or TRBD2 (5 bases each). Trimming took off 2 bases at V and 0 bases at J, with 5 bases between the two ends. From germline, CDR1 is KGHDR and CDR2 SFDVKD. The CDR3 runs 14 residues. CDR3 amino acids: CATSDWGSTDTQYF. CDR3 nucleotides: TGTGCCACCAGTGATTGGGGGAGCACAGATACGCAGTATTTT.